This T cell receptor beta chain appears in the sequencing data of a study of response to subunit inactivated influenza vaccine. Findings of the study overall: The authors proposed limited new T cell recruitment per seasonal influenza vaccination.

Each CDR3 protein is one row after TCRdb ran MiXCR on the RT-PCR reads. The sample lists roughly 780,000 distinct CDR3 sequences, under 20% occurring once. This clonotype was seen many times. Its specificity is unknown. This TCR derives from a man in his forties or fifties who received an inactivated influenza vaccine. The specimen was PBMCs from blood, collected 4 to 6 days after vaccination.

CDR3 protein: CAWSGFGSMNTEAFF. CDR3 DNA: TGTGCCTGGAGTGGGTTTGGTTCAATGAACACTGAAGCTTTCTTT. The chain has TRBV30 and TRBJ1-1, with D unresolved. Germline V gives CDR1 GTSNPN, CDR2 SVGIG (reference sequence). The CDR3 is 15 amino acids. Trimming stripped 1 base from V and 0 bases from J, with 12 bases between.